The clone carrying this T cell receptor beta chain was recorded many times. This entry belongs to a study of blood T cells in healthy people across ages. Germline loops: CDR1 SGHAT, CDR2 FQNNGV. Trimming took 8 bases from V and 2 from J; bases not matched to a gene: 6. This CDR3 is built from 15 residues. A J-beta primer mix and a sample-barcoded 5' primer were used in a second PCR of roughly 7 to 12 cycles. TCRdb analysed the 5' RACE reads with MiXCR anew, one entry per CDR3 protein. The top ten hold approximately 3.7% of the sample, which has about 800,000 distinct CDR3 sequences, 25% seen once. This sample also appeared in a second study, on T cells of mothers and their children.

The receptor's source is a boy between 10 and 17 years old in good health. The sample comprised blood. This rearrangement joins TRBV11-2 to TRBJ2-7; 13 bases agree with TRBD2. In DNA form, the CDR3 reads TGTGCCAGCTCTGCCGGGACTAGCGGGACCTACGAGCAGTACTTC. Its protein is CASSAGTSGTYEQYF.